Listed below are T cell receptor beta chains from one sample, sequenced in a study of blood T cell repertoires in COVID-19. Sequencing used immunoSEQ multiplex PCR; TCRdb keeps in-frame clones, though not all of them. The sample lists 430,000 or so clones; roughly 90% were seen once. Sequenced material: PBMCs or T cells enriched from blood (not recorded which). The receptors here all came from a woman in her forties who had recovered from COVID-19. Both conserved end residues are part of each CDR3. The D gene is left open where the match is weak.

TRBJ1-3,NA,TRBV3-1/TRBV3-2,CASSSHRRNTIYF
TRBJ1-4,NA,TRBV12-3/TRBV12-4,CASMTLGNEKLFF
TRBJ1-1,NA,TRBV5-1,CASSYPKTGPFSNTEAFF
TRBJ1-1,TRBD1,TRBV27,CASSLSRTGKTEAFF
TRBJ1-2,NA,TRBV4-3,CASSPADIEFYGYTF
TRBJ2-1,TRBD1,TRBV29-1,CSVVTGGVVNEQFF
TRBJ2-7,TRBD2,TRBV5-6,CASSARTSGAYEQYF
TRBJ2-7,NA,TRBV5-1,CASSLSSYEQYF
TRBJ1-1,NA,TRBV19,CASSIPQGSYEAFF
TRBJ2-7,NA,TRBV9,CASSRSSYEQYF
TRBJ1-1,NA,TRBV6-5,CASSNGRNTEAFF
TRBJ2-5,NA,TRBV5-1,CASSNRVDETQYF
TRBJ1-1,NA,TRBV2,CASSQMSRRSVFF
TRBJ2-1,TRBD2,TRBV7-9,CASSEGGPAYNEQFF
TRBJ1-1,TRBD1,TRBV23-1,CASRTGWEAFF
TRBJ1-1,TRBD1,TRBV3-1/TRBV3-2,CASSPGTVNTEAFF
TRBJ2-2,TRBD2,TRBV3-1/TRBV3-2,CASSPGLAGGSWGTGELFF
TRBJ2-7,NA,TRBV29-1,CSVLPFDRSEQYF
TRBJ2-5,TRBD1,TRBV5-8,CASSWRDRTETQYF
TRBJ2-1,NA,TRBV6-1,CASSEVAGWNEQFF
TRBJ2-1,TRBD2,TRBV12-3/TRBV12-4,CASRISGGEQFF
TRBJ1-1,NA,TRBV7-8,CASSLRGGWGTEAFF
TRBJ1-1,NA,TRBV11-2,CASSLFSPADAEAFF
TRBJ1-1,TRBD1,TRBV19,CASRDRKVGSAEAFF